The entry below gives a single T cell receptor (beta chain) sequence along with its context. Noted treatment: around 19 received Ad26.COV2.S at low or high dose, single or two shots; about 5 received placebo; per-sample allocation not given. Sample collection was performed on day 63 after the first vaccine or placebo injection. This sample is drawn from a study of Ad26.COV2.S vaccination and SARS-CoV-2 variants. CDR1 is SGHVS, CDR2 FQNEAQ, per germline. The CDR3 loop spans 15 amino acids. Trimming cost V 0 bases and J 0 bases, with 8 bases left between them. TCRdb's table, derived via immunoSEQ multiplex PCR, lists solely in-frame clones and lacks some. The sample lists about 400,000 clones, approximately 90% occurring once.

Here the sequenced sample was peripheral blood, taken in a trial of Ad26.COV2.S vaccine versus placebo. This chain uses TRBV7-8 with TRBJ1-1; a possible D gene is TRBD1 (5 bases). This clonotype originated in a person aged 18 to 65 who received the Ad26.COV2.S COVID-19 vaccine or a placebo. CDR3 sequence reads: CASSLAGRLNTEAFF. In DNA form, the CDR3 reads TGTGCCAGCAGCTTAGCGGGACGGCTGAACACTGAAGCTTTCTTT.